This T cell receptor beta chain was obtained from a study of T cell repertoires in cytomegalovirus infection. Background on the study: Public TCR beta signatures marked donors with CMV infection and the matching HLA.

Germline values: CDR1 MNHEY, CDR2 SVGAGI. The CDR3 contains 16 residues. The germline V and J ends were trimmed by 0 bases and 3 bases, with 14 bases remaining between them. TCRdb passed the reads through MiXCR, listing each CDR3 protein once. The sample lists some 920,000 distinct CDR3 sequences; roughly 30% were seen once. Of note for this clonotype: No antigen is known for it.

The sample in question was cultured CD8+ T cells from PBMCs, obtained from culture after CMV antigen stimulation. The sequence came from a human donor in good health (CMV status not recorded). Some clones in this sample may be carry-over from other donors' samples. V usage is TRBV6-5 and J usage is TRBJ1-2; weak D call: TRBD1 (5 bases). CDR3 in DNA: TGTGCCAGCAGTTACTCAGTGGGGGATTTCGACTATGGCTACACCTTC. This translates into CASSYSVGDFDYGYTF.